This T cell receptor beta chain was observed in a study of cytomegalovirus exposure and HLA in healthy donors. CDR3 size: 12 residues. Between the trimmed V and J ends, which lost 4 bases and 7 bases, there was a span of 13 bases. Germline CDR1 SQVTM, CDR2 ANQGSEA. In the PCR, 60 Vbeta and 13 Jbeta primers were used. Assay: immunoSEQ multiplex PCR; the TCRdb copy retains only in-frame clones and omits some. The sample contains roughly 290,000 clones, approximately 80% of which appear only once. On this clone: Its cognate antigen is unknown.

The study's findings and limits: Rare TCR sequences dominated, though some public TCRs recurred in many donors. When a later analysis was performed, an Asian-associated ancestry cluster reportedly had fewer N-insertions than the roughly 700-donor mean.

Material for sequencing was PBMCs. The rearrangement links TRBV29-1 to TRBJ2-5; the D is unclear. This receptor was identified in a girl aged 2 to 9 in good health and CMV-seronegative. DNA for the CDR3: TGCAGCGTTGGAGGCAGCGCTGGGACCCAGTACTTC. Translating gives CSVGGSAGTQYF.